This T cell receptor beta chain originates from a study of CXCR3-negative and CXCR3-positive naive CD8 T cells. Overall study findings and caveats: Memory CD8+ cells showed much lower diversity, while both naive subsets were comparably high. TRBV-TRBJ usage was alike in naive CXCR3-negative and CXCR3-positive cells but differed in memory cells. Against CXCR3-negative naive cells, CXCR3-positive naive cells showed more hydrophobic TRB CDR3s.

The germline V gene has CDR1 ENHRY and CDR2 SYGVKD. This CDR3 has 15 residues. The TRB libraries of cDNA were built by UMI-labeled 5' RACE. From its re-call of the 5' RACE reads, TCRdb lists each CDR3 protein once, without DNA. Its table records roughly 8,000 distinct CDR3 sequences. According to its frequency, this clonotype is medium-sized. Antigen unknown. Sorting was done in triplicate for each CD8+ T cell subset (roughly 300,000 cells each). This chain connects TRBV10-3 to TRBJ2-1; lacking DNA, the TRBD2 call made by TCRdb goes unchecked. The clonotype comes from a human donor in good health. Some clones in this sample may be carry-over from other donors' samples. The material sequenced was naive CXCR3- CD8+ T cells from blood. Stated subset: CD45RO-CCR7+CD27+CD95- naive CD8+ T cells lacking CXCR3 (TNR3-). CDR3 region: CAISEWAQQYNEQFF.